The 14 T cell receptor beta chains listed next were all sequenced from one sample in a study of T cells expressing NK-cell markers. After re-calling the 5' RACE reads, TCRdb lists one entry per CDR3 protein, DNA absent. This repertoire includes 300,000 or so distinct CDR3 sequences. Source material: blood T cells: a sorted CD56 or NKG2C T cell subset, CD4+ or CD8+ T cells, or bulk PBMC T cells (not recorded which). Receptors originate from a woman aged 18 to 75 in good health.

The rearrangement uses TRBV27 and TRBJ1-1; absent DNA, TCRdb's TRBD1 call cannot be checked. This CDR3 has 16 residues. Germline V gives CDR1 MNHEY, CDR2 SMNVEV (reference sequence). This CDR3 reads CASSPSHRGMNTEAFF.

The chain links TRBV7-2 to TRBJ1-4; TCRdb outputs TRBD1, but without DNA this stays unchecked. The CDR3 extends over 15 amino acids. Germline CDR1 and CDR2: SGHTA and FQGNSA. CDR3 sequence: CASSLVPGGGEKLFF.

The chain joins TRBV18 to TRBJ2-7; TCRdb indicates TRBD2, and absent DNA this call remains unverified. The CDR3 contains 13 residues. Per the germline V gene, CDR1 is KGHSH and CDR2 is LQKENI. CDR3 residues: CASSPLAGLEQYF.

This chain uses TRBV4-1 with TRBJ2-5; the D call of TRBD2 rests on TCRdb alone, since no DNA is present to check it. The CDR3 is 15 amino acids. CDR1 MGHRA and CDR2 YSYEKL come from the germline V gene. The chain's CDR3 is CASSQEGASPETQYF.

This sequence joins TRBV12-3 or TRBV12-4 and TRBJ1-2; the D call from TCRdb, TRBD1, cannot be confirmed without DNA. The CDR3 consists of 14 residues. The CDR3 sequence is CASLRDRALGGYTF.

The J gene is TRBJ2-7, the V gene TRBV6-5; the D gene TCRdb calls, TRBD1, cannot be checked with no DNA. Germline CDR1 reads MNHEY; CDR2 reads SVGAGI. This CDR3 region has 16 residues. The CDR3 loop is CASSYSNRGRVYEQYF.

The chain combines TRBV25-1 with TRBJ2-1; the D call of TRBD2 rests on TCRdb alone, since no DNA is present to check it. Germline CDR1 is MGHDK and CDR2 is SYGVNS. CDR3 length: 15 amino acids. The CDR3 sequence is CASSLGTSGGHEQLF.

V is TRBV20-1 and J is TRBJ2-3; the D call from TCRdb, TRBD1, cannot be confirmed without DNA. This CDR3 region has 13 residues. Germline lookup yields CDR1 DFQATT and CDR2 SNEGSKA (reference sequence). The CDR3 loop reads CSAREQAADTQYF.

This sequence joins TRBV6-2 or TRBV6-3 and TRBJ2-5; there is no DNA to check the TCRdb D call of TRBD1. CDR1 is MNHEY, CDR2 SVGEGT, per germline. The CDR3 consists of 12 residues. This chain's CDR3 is CASSSPAKPQYF.

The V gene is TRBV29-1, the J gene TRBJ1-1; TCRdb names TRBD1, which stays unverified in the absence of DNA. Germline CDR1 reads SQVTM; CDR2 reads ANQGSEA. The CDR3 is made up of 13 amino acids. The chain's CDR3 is CSTNRGRNTEAFF.

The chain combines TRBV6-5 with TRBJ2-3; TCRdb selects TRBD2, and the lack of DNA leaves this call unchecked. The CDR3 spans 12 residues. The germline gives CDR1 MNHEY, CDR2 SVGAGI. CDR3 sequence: CASSSGGGTQYF.

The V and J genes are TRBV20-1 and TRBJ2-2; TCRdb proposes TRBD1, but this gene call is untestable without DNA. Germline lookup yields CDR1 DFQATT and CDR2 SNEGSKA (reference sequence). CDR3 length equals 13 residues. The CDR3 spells CSARQGSTGELFF.

CDR3 in amino acids: CASGFTSGRAEQYF. The chain has TRBV28 and TRBJ2-7; with no DNA, the TCRdb D assignment of TRBD2 cannot be verified. The CDR3 is 14 amino acids. Germline V lookup: CDR1 MDHEN, CDR2 SYDVKM.

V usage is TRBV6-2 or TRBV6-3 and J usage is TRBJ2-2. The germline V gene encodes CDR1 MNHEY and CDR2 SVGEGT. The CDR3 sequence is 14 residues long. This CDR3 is CASSYDSDTGELFF.